What follows describes a single T cell receptor (beta chain). Its antigen is currently unknown. Construction of the TCR beta libraries employed iRepertoire HTBI primers in conjunction with Arm-PCR of CDR3 regions. TCRdb itself ran the multiplex PCR reads through MiXCR, one entry per CDR3 protein. The sample yields about 470,000 distinct CDR3 sequences, 20% to 25% seen once. The sample belongs to a study of regulatory T cells in long-lasting Graves disease. The sample's time point: persistent/refractory GD, antithyroid drugs over 5 years with positive TRAb. PBMC-extracted RNA yielded the TCR library. Study-wide points: Persistent cases of Graves' showed reduced TCR diversity relative to newly diagnosed patients. There were preferences for TRBV28, TRBJ1-2 and TRBJ2-5 in persistent disease.

Germline values: CDR1 MDHEN, CDR2 SYDVKM. Trimming removed 6 bases from V and 5 bases from J, with 10 bases in between. The CDR3 has 12 residues. The sequence was obtained from a female donor with Graves disease. The sequencing used peripheral blood mononuclear cells (PBMCs), collected when the disease was refractory, from a patient treated with antithyroid drugs. The rearrangement links TRBV28 to TRBJ1-1; D is undetermined. Here the CDR3 DNA reads TGTGCCAGCAGGACATCGTGGACTGAAGCTTTCTTT. It specifies CASRTSWTEAFF.